The next 14 T cell receptor beta chains were all read from a single sample in a study of early T cells in non-severe SARS-CoV-2 infection. Each CDR3 protein is one row after TCRdb ran MiXCR on the 5' RACE reads. There are approximately 65,000 distinct CDR3 sequences in the sample; around 12% occur only once, and more than 3.5% lies in the top ten. Sequenced sample: whole blood. These receptors were collected from an adult who was a healthcare worker with PCR-confirmed SARS-CoV-2 infection or an uninfected control (not recorded which).

The gene calls are TRBV5-1 and TRBJ2-6; maybe TRBD1 (5 bases). CDR3 length equals 17 residues. The V and J ends lost 3 bases and 0 bases respectively, with 13 bases between them. From germline, CDR1 is SGHRS and CDR2 YFSETQ. CDR3 coding DNA: TGCGCCAGCAGCTCCCTTGGGGCTAACTCTGGGGCCAACGTCCTGACTTTC. It codes for CASSSLGANSGANVLTF. The variable domain in full, with the rest retrieved from reference TRBV5-1 and TRBJ2-6, is KAGVTQTPRYLIKTRGQQVTLSCSPISGHRSVSWYQQTPGQGLQFLFEYFSETQRNKGNFPGRFSGRQFSNSRSEMNVSTLELGDSALYLCASSSLGANSGANVLTFGAGSRLTVL.

This clonotype was picked up many times. This chain connects TRBV3-1 to TRBJ2-1; D is unresolved. Germline V gene lookup returns CDR1 LGHDT and CDR2 YNNKEL (reference sequence). This CDR3 comprises 14 residues. V lost 3 bases and J 6 bases, leaving 12 bases between the germline ends. The CDR3 coding sequence is TGTGCCAGCAGCCACCCCGACTGGACCAATGAGCAGTTCTTC. This sequence encodes CASSHPDWTNEQFF.

This clonotype was seen more than once but under ten times. The chain is built from TRBV29-1 and TRBJ1-5; 8 bases are shared with TRBD1. The V and J ends lost 4 bases and 1 base, in that order; junction bases with no gene match: 3. CDR1 and CDR2 from the germline V gene are SQVTM and ANQGSEA. The CDR3 contains 14 residues. Written as DNA, the CDR3 is TGCAGCGTTGCAGGGGGCAGGAGCAATCAGCCCCAGCATTTT. Translation: CSVAGGRSNQPQHF.

This clonotype was seen repeatedly, ten times or more. The chain combines TRBV2 with TRBJ2-7; 7 bases map to TRBD1. The V gene end was trimmed by 7 bases and the J gene end by 4 bases; junction bases not matched to a gene: 1. In germline, CDR1 is SNHLY, CDR2 FYNNEI. The CDR3 is 11 residues long. The chain's CDR3 is CASTDRYEQYF. In nucleotides, the CDR3 is TGTGCCAGCACGGACAGGTACGAGCAGTACTTC.

CDR3 in amino acids: CSARAGHRRRTDTQYF. The CDR3 coding sequence is TGCAGTGCTAGGGCCGGACACAGGAGACGCACAGATACGCAGTATTTT. This rearrangement joins TRBV20-1 to TRBJ2-3, with a weak D call TRBD1 (5 bases). V was trimmed by 3 bases and J by 1 base, leaving 17 bases between them. The CDR3 runs 16 residues. Germline CDR1 and CDR2: DFQATT and SNEGSKA (reference sequence).

This clonotype appeared many times. The chain recombines TRBV29-1 with TRBJ2-7; 10 nucleotides match TRBD1. With V trimmed by 1 base and J by 3 bases, 6 bases remained unmatched. This CDR3 spans 15 amino acids. The germline V gene encodes CDR1 SQVTM and CDR2 ANQGSEA. CDR3 in DNA: TGCAGCGTTGAAGTGAGCGGGACAGGGGTCTACGAGCAGTACTTC. Residues: CSVEVSGTGVYEQYF.

There are a few counts of this clonotype. This chain connects TRBV2 to TRBJ2-7, with D possibly matching TRBD2 (6 bases). The length of the CDR3 is 13 residues. V lost 6 bases and J lost 1, with 10 bases in between. The V gene's germline CDR1 is SNHLY and CDR2 FYNNEI. CDR3 sequence reads: CASRRGRSYEQYF. The DNA for the CDR3 is TGTGCCAGCAGGCGGGGAAGGTCCTACGAGCAGTACTTC. The complete variable domain, with remaining parts taken from reference TRBV2 and TRBJ2-7, reads EPEVTQTPSHQVTQMGQEVILRCVPISNHLYFYWYRQILGQKVEFLVSFYNNEISEKSEIFDDQFSVERPDGSNFTLKIRSTKLEDSAMYFCASRRGRSYEQYFGPGTRLTVT.

Concerning this clonotype: The germline gene is not matched at one end of the junction; a read error may be the cause. The rearrangement joins TRBV29-1 to TRBJ2-1, with D perhaps matching TRBD1 (5 bases). The CDR3 totals 11 residues. CDR1 is SQVTM, CDR2 ANQGSEA, per germline. The DNA for the CDR3 is TGCAGCGTTGAGGAGATTTGGGGCCCCCTCTTC. This translates into CSVEEIWGPLF.

The rearrangement joins TRBV5-6 to TRBJ1-5; D is undetermined. The CDR3 runs 13 residues. The germline CDR1 and CDR2 sequences are SGHDT and YYEEEE. V lost 5 bases and J 3 bases, leaving 9 bases between the germline ends. The CDR3 sequence: CASSGGDNQPQHF. The DNA for the CDR3 is TGTGCCAGCAGTGGCGGGGACAATCAGCCCCAGCATTTT.

This clonotype was detected a few times. CDR3 sequence (DNA): TGTGCCAGCAGCACTGGCGCAGGGGTTAACACTGAAGCTTTCTTT. Amino acids: CASSTGAGVNTEAFF. The chain has TRBV5-4 and TRBJ1-1; D may be TRBD1 (6 bases). The length of the CDR3 is 15 residues. Germline V gene data show CDR1 as SGHNT and CDR2 as YYREEE (reference sequence). Trimming stripped 4 bases from V and 2 bases from J, with 15 bases between.

The J gene is TRBJ1-6, the V gene TRBV7-2; D is unresolved. Trimming pared 6 bases from V and 0 bases from J, leaving 12 bases between. Germline CDR1 and CDR2: SGHTA and FQGNSA. The CDR3 has 16 residues. The CDR3 bases are TGTGCCAGCAGTTCACTGGATAGCTCCTATAATTCACCCCTCCACTTT. Amino acids: CASSSLDSSYNSPLHF.

In its sample, this clonotype was seen many times. J is TRBJ2-7 and V is TRBV19; tentatively, D is TRBD2 (5 bases). The V gene lost 1 base and the J gene lost 3 bases, with 10 bases spanning the gap. In germline, CDR1 is LNHDA, CDR2 SQIVND (reference sequence). The CDR3 extends over 14 amino acids. The CDR3 loop reads CASSIVQGSYEQYF. The DNA for the CDR3 is TGTGCCAGTAGTATAGTCCAAGGGAGCTACGAGCAGTACTTC.

This clonotype has only a few counts. The chain uses TRBV24-1 and TRBJ2-1; possible D gene TRBD1, 5 bases. Germline CDR1 KGHDR, CDR2 SFDVKD. This CDR3 region has 14 residues. Trimming pared 6 bases from V and 7 bases from J, leaving 15 bases between. The CDR3 bases are TGTGCCACCAGTAGGCAGGGCCCAACGAATGAGCAGTTCTTC. Its translation: CATSRQGPTNEQFF.

This clonotype was observed at least ten times. The chain links TRBV29-1 to TRBJ1-2; D not resolved. The CDR3 is made up of 12 amino acids. V was shortened by 3 bases and J by 6 bases, with 11 bases between the two germline ends. Germline V gene data show CDR1 as SQVTM and CDR2 as ANQGSEA. CDR3 DNA: TGCAGCGTTGAGACCCCGAGGGATGGCTACACCTTC. Translation gives CSVETPRDGYTF.